This T cell receptor beta chain was found in a study of blood T cell repertoires in COVID-19. At the level of the study: The United States, Italy and Spain were the sources of the acute and convalescent COVID-19 samples. From T cells, B-cell-depleted T cells, or PBMCs came the material, which was cDNA or gDNA.

Germline loops: CDR1 SGDLS, CDR2 YYNGEE. This CDR3 has 14 residues. Trimming pared 0 bases from V and 5 bases from J, leaving 11 bases between. Sequenced by immunoSEQ multiplex PCR; TCRdb stores in-frame clones only, minus some. In the table there are approximately 100,000 clones, more than 80% of which are singletons. The V and J genes are TRBV9 and TRBJ2-5, with TRBD1 as a possible D gene (6 bases). Sample: peripheral blood. This clonotype was obtained from a woman aged 80 or older with acute or convalescent COVID-19. The CDR3 reads CASSVGQGWETQYF. The CDR3 DNA reads as TGTGCCAGCAGCGTAGGGCAGGGGTGGGAGACCCAGTACTTC. Filled out from reference TRBV9 and TRBJ2-5, the complete variable domain reads DSGVTQTPKHLITATGQRVTLRCSPRSGDLSVYWYQQSLDQGLQFLIQYYNGEERAKGNILERFSAQQFPDLHSELNLSSLELGDSALYFCASSVGQGWETQYFGPGTRLLVL.